This TCR beta chain was recorded in a study of blood T cell repertoires in COVID-19. The length of the CDR3 is 12 residues. Germline CDR1 is LNHDA and CDR2 is SQIVND (reference sequence). Deletions cut 6 bases from V and 12 bases from J, with 18 bases between. Only in-frame clones appear in the TCRdb table, and some are missing; sequencing was by immunoSEQ multiplex PCR. Of 200,000 to 250,000 clones listed, roughly 90% are singletons. The sample comprised peripheral blood. The J gene is TRBJ2-7, the V gene TRBV19; possible D gene TRBD1, 5 bases. The sequence derives from a man aged 60 to 75 with COVID-19, enrolled during active disease. The CDR3 protein is CASRNRTSRLYF. Written as DNA, the CDR3 is TGTGCCAGTAGAAATCGGACATCGCGTCTGTACTTC. Variable domain in full (rest from reference TRBV19 and TRBJ2-7): DGGITQSPKYLFRKEGQNVTLSCEQNLNHDAMYWYRQDPGQGLRLIYYSQIVNDFQKGDIAEGYSVSREKKESFPLTVTSAQKNPTAFYLCASRNRTSRLYFGPGTRLTVT.